These 6 T cell receptor beta chains originate from one sample sequenced in a study of blood T cell repertoires in COVID-19. Clones were read by immunoSEQ multiplex PCR, and TCRdb kept only the in-frame ones, dropping some. Of under 500,000 clones listed, roughly nine tenths are singletons. The sample comprised PBMCs or T cells enriched from blood (not recorded which). The receptors were sampled from a man aged 30 to 39 who had recovered from COVID-19.

A note on this clone: Other DNA sequences in the sample encode the same CDR3. The chain combines TRBV19 with TRBJ2-7; TRBD1 matches 8 bases. From germline, CDR1 is LNHDA and CDR2 SQIVND (reference sequence). Losses at the gene ends were 6 bases for V and 0 bases for J; bases not matched to a gene: 4. This CDR3 comprises 14 residues. DNA of the CDR3: TGTGCCAGTAGGAGGGACAGGAGCTCCTACGAGCAGTACTTC. Its translation is CASRRDRSSYEQYF.

This sequence joins TRBV11-2 and TRBJ1-1; TRBD1 is a possible D gene (5 bases). Germline lookup yields CDR1 SGHAT and CDR2 FQNNGV. This CDR3 is built from 15 residues. Trimming took off 5 bases at V and 0 bases at J, with 13 bases between the two ends. This CDR3 reads CASSPWEGMNTEAFF. The CDR3 DNA follows: TGTGCCAGCAGCCCCTGGGAGGGGATGAACACTGAAGCTTTCTTT.

V and J are TRBV5-1 and TRBJ1-4; a weak D match, TRBD1 (5 bases). In germline, CDR1 is SGHRS, CDR2 YFSETQ. V was shortened by 4 bases and J by 2 bases, with 18 bases between the two germline ends. The CDR3 spans 17 residues. Here the CDR3 DNA reads TGCGCCAGCAGCCTTTCTGGGGGGACTTTTACTAATGAAAAACTGTTTTTT. Translation gives CASSLSGGTFTNEKLFF.

This chain connects TRBV5-6 to TRBJ2-1; 7 bases match TRBD2. Germline V gene data show CDR1 as SGHDT and CDR2 as YYEEEE. The CDR3 spans 17 residues. With V trimmed by 3 bases and J by 2 bases, 11 bases remained unmatched. The CDR3: CASSWPGLAETYNEQFF. The CDR3 DNA follows: TGTGCCAGCAGCTGGCCCGGGCTAGCGGAGACCTACAATGAGCAGTTCTTC.

The V gene is TRBV28, the J gene TRBJ1-2; D may be TRBD1 (5 bases). The CDR3 consists of 12 residues. V lost 6 bases and J 8 bases, leaving 13 bases between the germline ends. From germline, CDR1 is MDHEN and CDR2 SYDVKM. CDR3 sequence (DNA): TGTGCCAGCAGCTCAGGGCCTAGAGGCTACACCTTC. This encodes CASSSGPRGYTF.

The CDR3 is CAISGQANQPQHF. For the CDR3, the DNA is TGTGCCATCAGTGGACAGGCCAATCAGCCCCAGCATTTT. This chain connects TRBV10-3 to TRBJ1-5, with a weak D call TRBD1 (6 bases). V was cut by 4 bases and J by 3 bases, with 7 bases left in between. This CDR3 is built from 13 residues. Germline V CDR1 and CDR2: ENHRY, SYGVKD.